The rows below give T cell receptor beta chains drawn from one sample of a study of post-analysis software for immune sequencing data. TCRdb re-analysed the PCR reads in MiXCR, keeping a single row per CDR3 protein. Of about half a million distinct CDR3 sequences listed, around 40% are singletons. Sequenced input: blood. These receptors all come from a girl aged 10-17 years with multiple sclerosis. CDR3s include the opening cysteine and the closing phenylalanine or tryptophan.

>TRBJ2-6|TRBV4-1
CASSQDQAGGGANVLTF
>TRBJ2-7|TRBV28
CASSFPRVSSYEQYF
>TRBJ2-1|TRBV10-3
CAISLQGSSYNEQFF
>TRBJ1-5|TRBV2
CASSESNQPQHF
>TRBJ1-5|TRBV29-1
CSVGDRRGRQPQHF
>TRBJ2-7|TRBV28
CASSFEAVIYEQYF
>TRBJ2-1|TRBV6-5
CASSRNGRGYNEQFF
>.|TRBV27
CASWLAGGRPYEQYF
>TRBJ2-3|TRBV7-3
CASSLGRTHTDTQYF
>TRBJ2-7|TRBV28
CASSSGGVTYEQYF
>TRBJ2-1|TRBV20-1
CSARVGVYEQFF
>TRBJ2-5|TRBV6-1
CASSDRGETQYF
>TRBJ2-7|TRBV20-1
CSARPRGTSSSYEQYF
>TRBJ1-5|TRBV20-1
CSARKGGGGGIQPQHF
>TRBJ1-4|TRBV2
CAGSPGTTNEKLFF
>.|TRBV29-1
CSVRSSGRETQYF